This T cell receptor beta chain was captured by sequencing in a study of CD8+ T cells in alopecia areata. Reverse transcription of extracted RNA yielded cDNA, which provided the sequencing template. TCRdb keeps only in-frame clones here, not all; method: immunoSEQ multiplex PCR. The sample includes about 200,000 clones, just over 55% of them seen just once. CDR3 length: 14 amino acids. Germline CDR1 SNHLY, CDR2 FYNNEI. V was clipped by 1 base and J by 5 bases; unmatched bases: 2. Of note for this clone: What it binds is not known.

General observations from the study: Higher clonality than in normal scalp was seen in lesional scalp, especially alopecia totalis/universalis. Compared with mice, patients displayed less clear TCR sharing, possibly for HLA-related reasons. Scalp data also include sequences from resident alphabeta T cells of normal skin.

The sequenced material came from CD8+ T cells sorted from blood. This sequence joins TRBV2 and TRBJ2-7, with TRBD1 matching 10 bases. This TCR was sampled from a human donor in good health. The CDR3 DNA reads TGTGCCAGCAGTGAAGGACAGGGGGCGGACGAGCAGTACTTC. This codes for CASSEGQGADEQYF.